These 21 T cell receptor beta chains originate from one sample sequenced in a study of control samples from healthy donors and cancer patients. TCRdb keeps only in-frame clones here, not all; method: immunoSEQ multiplex PCR. The table shows around 150,000 clones, with roughly nine tenths occurring only once. Sequencing was carried out using blood. These receptors were obtained from a man aged 25-40 years in good health.

The chain links TRBV7-2 to TRBJ1-2, with D unclear. Germline V CDR1 and CDR2: SGHTA, FQGNSA. The CDR3 consists of 15 residues. V was shortened by 2 bases and J by 0 bases, with 10 bases between the two germline ends. In nucleotides, the CDR3 is TGTGCCAGCAGCTTATTGGGCGGTACTAACTATGGCTACACCTTC. Translating gives CASSLLGGTNYGYTF.

The rearrangement joins TRBV25-1 to TRBJ2-7, with 7 bases that match TRBD1. The trim removed 5 bases at V and 6 bases at J, leaving 7 bases unmatched. The CDR3 consists of 13 residues. Germline lookup yields CDR1 MGHDK and CDR2 SYGVNS. The CDR3, as DNA: TGTGCCAGCAGTAATACAGGGGTACGCGAGCAGTACTTC. Its protein is CASSNTGVREQYF.

The sample holds many counts of this clone. The V gene is TRBV4-2, the J gene TRBJ2-7; 9 nucleotides match TRBD2. V gave up 0 bases and J gave up 4 bases; unmatched junction bases: 7. Germline CDR1 reads LGHNA; CDR2 reads YNFKEQ. CDR3 length: 16 amino acids. The CDR3 is CASSQDHGSGGYEQYF. The CDR3 bases are TGTGCCAGCAGCCAAGATCATGGAAGCGGGGGGTACGAGCAGTACTTC.

The chain carries TRBV7-2 and TRBJ2-7, with TRBD2 identical over 10 bases. The V and J ends lost 5 bases and 1 base, in that order; junction bases with no gene match: 17. The CDR3 covers 19 residues. CDR1 and CDR2 from the germline V gene are SGHTA and FQGNSA. In DNA form, the CDR3 reads TGTGCCAGCAGCCCCCCCTTTTTAACGTGGACTAGCGGATCCTACGAGCAGTACTTC. Protein product: CASSPPFLTWTSGSYEQYF.

This chain joins TRBV12-3 or TRBV12-4 and TRBJ2-7; D unclear. There are 13 residues in the CDR3. Trimming left V 3 bases short and J 2 bases short, with 8 bases between. For the CDR3, the DNA is TGTGCCAGCAGTTTGAGACGACCCTACGAGCAGTACTTC. This encodes CASSLRRPYEQYF.

The V and J genes are TRBV7-8 and TRBJ2-5; possibly TRBD1 for D (7 bases). Germline CDR1 and CDR2: SGHVS and FQNEAQ. This CDR3 is built from 16 residues. V was pared by 9 bases and J by 5 bases, with 25 bases between. DNA of the CDR3: TGTGCCAGTGTCACTACATGGAGGGGGCCGGCGGAGACCCAGTACTTC. Its protein product is CASVTTWRGPAETQYF. The full variable domain, rest sourced from reference TRBV7-8 and TRBJ2-5, is GAGVSQSPRYKVAKRGQDVALRCDPISGHVSLFWYQQALGQGPEFLTYFQNEAQLDKSGLPSDRFFAERPEGSVSTLKIQRTQQEDSAVYLCASVTTWRGPAETQYFGPGTRLLVL.

V is TRBV19 and J is TRBJ1-2, with D possibly being TRBD1 (5 bases). Germline V lookup: CDR1 LNHDA, CDR2 SQIVND (reference sequence). The CDR3 sequence is 13 residues long. The V gene lost 3 bases and the J gene lost 6 bases, with 11 bases spanning the gap. CDR3: CASSMFSGDGYTF. CDR3 in DNA: TGTGCCAGTAGTATGTTTTCGGGGGATGGCTACACCTTC.

The gene calls are TRBV2 and TRBJ1-5; 7 bases fit TRBD1. J gave up 0 bases and V 10 bases, and 6 bases lay outside the gene matches. The CDR3 totals 14 residues. Germline V gene sequence: CDR1 SNHLY, CDR2 FYNNEI. In nucleotides, the CDR3 is TGTGCCAACGAGGGACAGTTTAGCAATCAGCCCCAGCATTTT. Amino acid sequence: CANEGQFSNQPQHF.

This CDR3 reads CASSTLSTGYSGNTIYF. For the CDR3, the DNA is TGCGCCAGCAGCACACTAAGTACGGGGTACTCTGGAAACACCATATATTTT. This sequence joins TRBV4-3 and TRBJ1-3; unclear D gene. The CDR3 is 17 residues long. Trimming cost V 5 bases and J 0 bases, with 17 bases left between them. Germline V lookup: CDR1 LGHNA, CDR2 YSLEER.

V gene TRBV4-2 combines with J gene TRBJ2-1, with 12 positions matching TRBD2. CDR1 is LGHNA and CDR2 is YNFKEQ in the germline V gene. After removal of 2 bases from V and 4 bases from J, the junction contained 6 bases not matched to a gene. The length of the CDR3 is 17 residues. The CDR3: CASSQTPTSGGYNEQFF. The CDR3 DNA reads TGTGCCAGCAGCCAAACCCCAACTAGCGGGGGGTACAATGAGCAGTTCTTC.

The chain carries TRBV3-1 (or the pseudogene TRBV3-2) and TRBJ2-5; 8 nucleotides agree with TRBD2. This CDR3 is built from 17 residues. Germline V lookup: CDR1 LGHDT, CDR2 YNNKEL (reference sequence). With V trimmed by 5 bases and J by 4 bases, 15 bases remained unmatched. The CDR3 is CASSLYLSGRDPETQYF. CDR3 bases: TGTGCCAGCAGCTTATACCTCAGCGGGAGAGACCCAGAGACCCAGTACTTC.

The V gene is TRBV2, the J gene TRBJ2-5; perhaps D is TRBD1 or TRBD2 (6 bases each). Between the trimmed V and J ends, which lost 4 bases and 1 base, there was a span of 13 bases. The V gene's germline CDR1 is SNHLY and CDR2 FYNNEI. The CDR3 is 15 amino acids. The chain's CDR3 is CASSVQGRPQETQYF. In DNA form, the CDR3 reads TGTGCCAGCAGTGTTCAGGGGAGGCCCCAAGAGACCCAGTACTTC. Full variable domain (remainder filled in from reference TRBV2 and TRBJ2-5): EPEVTQTPSHQVTQMGQEVILRCVPISNHLYFYWYRQILGQKVEFLVSFYNNEISEKSEIFDDQFSVERPDGSNFTLKIRSTKLEDSAMYFCASSVQGRPQETQYFGPGTRLLVL.

The chain carries TRBV5-4 and TRBJ2-6, with D possibly matching TRBD2 (7 bases). This CDR3 has 17 amino acids. V lost 0 bases and J 3 bases, leaving 13 bases between the germline ends. Germline V CDR1 and CDR2: SGHNT, YYREEE (reference sequence). The CDR3 region has the DNA TGTGCCAGCAGCTTGGTTCGGGGGGCAGTTGGGGCCAACGTCCTGACTTTC. Protein sequence: CASSLVRGAVGANVLTF.

A single count supports this clone. The chain employs TRBV27 and TRBJ2-3; 10 nucleotides match TRBD2. The CDR3 consists of 18 residues. V lost 5 bases and J lost 1; bases outside the gene matches: 12. Germline CDR1 MNHEY, CDR2 SMNVEV (reference sequence). CDR3 DNA: TGTGCCAGCAGTCCATCGCCGGGGACTAGCGCACGCACAGATACGCAGTATTTT. Amino acid sequence: CASSPSPGTSARTDTQYF.

V usage is TRBV2 and J usage is TRBJ2-7; D might be TRBD2 (6 bases). The germline CDR1 and CDR2 sequences are SNHLY and FYNNEI. V lost 6 bases to trimming and J lost 1 base, with 10 bases between them. The CDR3 has 13 residues. The CDR3 bases are TGTGCCAGCAGCCTAGCGCATTCCTACGAGCAGTACTTC. It yields the protein CASSLAHSYEQYF.

The CDR3 here is CASSSTSLPSTAGELFF. As DNA, the CDR3 is TGTGCCTCAAGCTCGACTAGTCTACCTTCTACCGCCGGGGAGCTGTTTTTT. This chain links TRBV10-3 with TRBJ2-2; maybe TRBD2 (6 bases). V shed 11 bases and J shed 6 bases, with 28 bases lying between them. The CDR3 runs 17 residues. Per germline, CDR1 ENHRY and CDR2 SYGVKD.

The chain carries TRBV28 and TRBJ1-5; 7 positions agree with TRBD1. This CDR3 region has 18 residues. Losses at the gene ends were 5 bases for V and 6 bases for J; bases not matched to a gene: 19. CDR1 and CDR2 (germline): MDHEN, SYDVKM. The CDR3 DNA is TGTGCCAGCAGTACCCGAAAAGGGAAGGGGGCAGGATCTCAGCCCCAGCATTTT. Residues: CASSTRKGKGAGSQPQHF.

The chain has TRBV3-1 (or the pseudogene TRBV3-2) and TRBJ1-6; 9 bases are a match to TRBD1. Per germline, CDR1 LGHDT and CDR2 YNNKEL (reference sequence). This CDR3 region has 15 residues. With 4 bases clipped from V and 10 bases from J, the junction kept 8 bases outside the gene matches. The CDR3 sequence is CASSPRQGVYSPLHF. The CDR3 nucleotides are TGTGCCAGCAGCCCCAGACAGGGGGTCTACTCACCCCTCCACTTT.

The V gene is TRBV7-6, the J gene TRBJ2-1, with D unresolved. V shed 0 bases and J shed 0 bases, with 9 bases lying between them. The CDR3 consists of 16 residues. The germline CDR1 and CDR2 sequences are SGHVS and FNYEAQ. The CDR3 spells CASSLAVQLSYNEQFF. CDR3 bases: TGTGCCAGCAGCTTAGCGGTGCAGCTCTCCTACAATGAGCAGTTCTTC.

In DNA form, the CDR3 reads TGTGCCAGCAGCTCACAGGAATTTAACTATGGCTACACCTTC. Encoded protein: CASSSQEFNYGYTF. The chain recombines TRBV5-4 with TRBJ1-2, with a tentative D call TRBD1 (5 bases). The V and J ends lost 3 bases and 1 base respectively, with 10 bases between them. This CDR3 is built from 14 residues. The germline gives CDR1 SGHNT, CDR2 YYREEE (reference sequence).

DNA of the CDR3: TGTGCCAGCAGCGTATCAGGCGGGACGAACACCGGGGAGCTGTTTTTT. It specifies CASSVSGGTNTGELFF. This chain connects TRBV9 to TRBJ2-2; D possibly corresponds to TRBD2 (6 bases). The V end lost 1 base, the J end lost 0 bases, and 10 bases lay between the germline ends. Germline V CDR1 and CDR2: SGDLS, YYNGEE. The CDR3 covers 16 residues.